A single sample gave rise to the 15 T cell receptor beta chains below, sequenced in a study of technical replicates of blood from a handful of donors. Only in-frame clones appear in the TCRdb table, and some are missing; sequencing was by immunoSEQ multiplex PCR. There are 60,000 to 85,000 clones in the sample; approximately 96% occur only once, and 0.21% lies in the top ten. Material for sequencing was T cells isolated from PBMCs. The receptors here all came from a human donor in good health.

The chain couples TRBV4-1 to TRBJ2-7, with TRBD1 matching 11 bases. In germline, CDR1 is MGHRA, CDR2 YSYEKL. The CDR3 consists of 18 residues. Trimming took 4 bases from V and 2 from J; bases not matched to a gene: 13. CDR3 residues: CASSLREPPGQGAYEQYF. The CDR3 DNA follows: TGCGCCAGCAGCCTTAGAGAGCCACCGGGACAGGGGGCCTACGAGCAGTACTTC.

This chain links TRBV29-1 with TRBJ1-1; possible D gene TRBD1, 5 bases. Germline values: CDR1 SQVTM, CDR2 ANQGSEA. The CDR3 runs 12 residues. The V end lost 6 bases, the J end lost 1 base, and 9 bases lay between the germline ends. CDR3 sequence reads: CSVQGWNTEAFF. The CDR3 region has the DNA TGCAGCGTCCAGGGATGGAACACTGAAGCTTTCTTT. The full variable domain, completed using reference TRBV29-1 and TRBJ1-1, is SAVISQKPSRDICQRGTSLTIQCQVDSQVTMMFWYRQQPGQSLTLIATANQGSEATYESGFVIDKFPISRPNLTFSTLTVSNMSPEDSSIYLCSVQGWNTEAFFGQGTRLTVV.

CDR3 loop: CASSYTPTAGETQYF. Here the CDR3 DNA reads TGTGCCAGCAGTTACACCCCGACAGCTGGGGAGACCCAGTACTTC. The chain uses TRBV6-5 and TRBJ2-5, with a tentative D call TRBD1 (5 bases). Germline V lookup: CDR1 MNHEY, CDR2 SVGAGI. V was clipped by 2 bases and J by 5 bases, with 15 bases between them. The CDR3 length is 15 residues.

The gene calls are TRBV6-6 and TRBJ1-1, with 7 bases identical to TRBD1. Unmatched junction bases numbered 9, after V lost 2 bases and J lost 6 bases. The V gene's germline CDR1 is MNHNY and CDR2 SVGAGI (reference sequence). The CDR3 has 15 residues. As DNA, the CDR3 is TGTGCCAGCAGTTACGACAGGGCGATTTCATCTGAAGCTTTCTTT. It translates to CASSYDRAISSEAFF.

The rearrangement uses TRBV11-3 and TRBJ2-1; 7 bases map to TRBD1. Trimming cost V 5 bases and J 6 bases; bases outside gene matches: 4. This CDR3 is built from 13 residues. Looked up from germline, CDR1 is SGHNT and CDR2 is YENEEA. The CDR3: CASSVQGTNEQFF. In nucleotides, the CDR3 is TGTGCCAGCAGCGTACAGGGGACCAATGAGCAGTTCTTC.

The CDR3 sequence is CAISDRRQGSQETQYF. CDR3 DNA: TGTGCCATCAGTGACCGCCGACAGGGGTCCCAAGAGACCCAGTACTTC. This rearrangement joins TRBV10-3 to TRBJ2-5; 8 nucleotides line up with TRBD1. The CDR3 length is 16 residues. V was pared by 3 bases and J by 1 base, with 7 bases of the junction left unmatched. The germline gives CDR1 ENHRY, CDR2 SYGVKD.

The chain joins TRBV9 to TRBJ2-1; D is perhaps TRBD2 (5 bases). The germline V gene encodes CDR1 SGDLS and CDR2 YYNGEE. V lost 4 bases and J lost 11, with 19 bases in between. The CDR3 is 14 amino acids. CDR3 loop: CASSPTGLGSKQFF. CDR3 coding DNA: TGTGCCAGCAGCCCTACCGGCTTGGGGAGCAAGCAGTTCTTC.

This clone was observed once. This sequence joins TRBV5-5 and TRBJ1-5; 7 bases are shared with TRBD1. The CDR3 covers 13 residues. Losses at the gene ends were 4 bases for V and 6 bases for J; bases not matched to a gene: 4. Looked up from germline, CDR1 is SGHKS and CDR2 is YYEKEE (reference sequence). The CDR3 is CASSKTGTQPQHF. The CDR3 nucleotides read TGTGCCAGCAGCAAGACAGGGACTCAGCCCCAGCATTTT.

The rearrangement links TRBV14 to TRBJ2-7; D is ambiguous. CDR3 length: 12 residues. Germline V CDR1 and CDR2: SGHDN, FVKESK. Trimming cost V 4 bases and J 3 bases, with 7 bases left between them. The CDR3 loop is CASSLSVYEQYF. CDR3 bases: TGTGCCAGCAGCCTGTCCGTCTACGAGCAGTACTTC.

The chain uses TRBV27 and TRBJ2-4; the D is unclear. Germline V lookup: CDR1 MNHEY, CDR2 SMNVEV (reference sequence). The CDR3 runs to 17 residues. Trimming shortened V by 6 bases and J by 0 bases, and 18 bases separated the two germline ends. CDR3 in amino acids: CASRPITLVGAKNIQYF. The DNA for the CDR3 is TGTGCCAGCAGGCCTATTACCTTAGTTGGAGCCAAAAACATTCAGTACTTC.

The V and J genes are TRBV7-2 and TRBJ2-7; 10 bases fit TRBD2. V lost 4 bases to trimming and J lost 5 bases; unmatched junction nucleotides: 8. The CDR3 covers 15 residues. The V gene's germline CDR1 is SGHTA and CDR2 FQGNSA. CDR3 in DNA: TGTGCCAGCAGCTACCTAGCGGGAGCAGGCAACGAGCAGTACTTC. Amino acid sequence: CASSYLAGAGNEQYF.

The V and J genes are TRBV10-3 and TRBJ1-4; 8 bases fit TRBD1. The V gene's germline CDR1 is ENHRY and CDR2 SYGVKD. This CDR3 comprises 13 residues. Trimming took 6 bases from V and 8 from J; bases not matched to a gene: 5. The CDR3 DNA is TGTGCCATCAGGACAGGGGTTGGGGAAAAACTGTTTTTT. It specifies CAIRTGVGEKLFF.

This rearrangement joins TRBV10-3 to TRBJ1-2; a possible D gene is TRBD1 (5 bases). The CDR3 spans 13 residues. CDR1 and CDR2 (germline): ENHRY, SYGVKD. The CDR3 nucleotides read TGTGCGGCCCGGACATCTCTTAACTATGGCTACACCTTC. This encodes CAARTSLNYGYTF.

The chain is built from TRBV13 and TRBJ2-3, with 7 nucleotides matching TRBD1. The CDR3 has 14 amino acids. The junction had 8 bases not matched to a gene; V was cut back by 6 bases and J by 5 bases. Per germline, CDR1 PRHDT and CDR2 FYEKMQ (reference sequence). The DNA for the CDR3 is TGTGCCAGCAGACCACAGGGGTTGAAAGATACGCAGTATTTT. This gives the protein CASRPQGLKDTQYF.

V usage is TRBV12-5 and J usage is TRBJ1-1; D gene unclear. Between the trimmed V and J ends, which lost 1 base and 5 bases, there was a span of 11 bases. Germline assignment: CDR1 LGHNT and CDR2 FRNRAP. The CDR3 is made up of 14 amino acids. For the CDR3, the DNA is TGTGCTAGTGGTTTGGACTTCGTGGAGACTGAAGCTTTCTTT. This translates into CASGLDFVETEAFF.